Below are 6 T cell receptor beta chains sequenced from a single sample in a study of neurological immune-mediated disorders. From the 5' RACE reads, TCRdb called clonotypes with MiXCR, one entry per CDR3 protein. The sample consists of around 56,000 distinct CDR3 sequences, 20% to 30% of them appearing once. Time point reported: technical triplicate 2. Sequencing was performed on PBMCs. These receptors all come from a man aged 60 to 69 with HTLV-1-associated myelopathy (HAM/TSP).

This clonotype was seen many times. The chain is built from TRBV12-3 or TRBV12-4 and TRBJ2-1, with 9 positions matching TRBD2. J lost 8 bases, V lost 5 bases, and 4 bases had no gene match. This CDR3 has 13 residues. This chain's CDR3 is CASSGLARDEQFF. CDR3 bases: TGTGCCAGCAGTGGACTAGCGAGGGATGAGCAGTTCTTC.

The CDR3 nucleotides are TGTGCCAGTAGTGGGGGACAGGGGCTGTCCCTGAACACTGAAGCTTTCTTT. It is translated as CASSGGQGLSLNTEAFF. The J gene is TRBJ1-1, the V gene TRBV19, with 10 positions matching TRBD1. Trimming at V came to 5 bases and at J to 0 bases, leaving 9 bases not matched to a gene. The CDR3 contains 17 residues. The germline V gene has CDR1 LNHDA and CDR2 SQIVND (reference sequence).

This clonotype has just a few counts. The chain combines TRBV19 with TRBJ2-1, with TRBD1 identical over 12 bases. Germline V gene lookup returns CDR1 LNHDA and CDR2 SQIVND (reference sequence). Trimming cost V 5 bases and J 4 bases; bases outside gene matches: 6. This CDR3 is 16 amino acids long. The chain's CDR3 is CASSSPGQGAYNEQFF. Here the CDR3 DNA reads TGTGCCAGTAGTTCACCGGGACAGGGGGCTTACAATGAGCAGTTCTTC.

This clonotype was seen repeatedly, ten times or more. This CDR3 is CSALSGSAYNEQFF. For the CDR3, the DNA is TGCAGTGCCCTAAGCGGGAGCGCCTACAATGAGCAGTTCTTC. This chain links TRBV20-1 with TRBJ2-1, with 8 bases fitting TRBD2. The germline V gene has CDR1 DFQATT and CDR2 SNEGSKA (reference sequence). Unmatched junction bases numbered 6, after V lost 6 bases and J lost 2 bases. The CDR3 runs 14 residues.

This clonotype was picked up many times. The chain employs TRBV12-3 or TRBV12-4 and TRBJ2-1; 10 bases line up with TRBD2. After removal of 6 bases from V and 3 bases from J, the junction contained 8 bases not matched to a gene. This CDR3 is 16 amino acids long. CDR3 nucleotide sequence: TGTGCCAGCAGCCCCGGACTAGCGGCCATCTACAATGAGCAGTTCTTC. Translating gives CASSPGLAAIYNEQFF.

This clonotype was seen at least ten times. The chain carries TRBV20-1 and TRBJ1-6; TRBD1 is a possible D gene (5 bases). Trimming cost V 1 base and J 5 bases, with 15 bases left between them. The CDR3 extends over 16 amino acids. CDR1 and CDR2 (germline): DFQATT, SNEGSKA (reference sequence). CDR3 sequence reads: CSARGRTQGDNSPLHF. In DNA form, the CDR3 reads TGCAGTGCTAGAGGAAGGACCCAAGGGGATAATTCACCCCTCCACTTT.